Below are 14 T cell receptor beta chains sequenced from a single sample in a study of breast tumors, draining lymph nodes, adjacent tissues. Breast cancer patients provided tissue from their axillary draining lymph nodes. From the multiplex PCR reads, TCRdb called clonotypes with MiXCR, one entry per CDR3 protein. This sample has about 180,000 distinct CDR3 sequences, with 33% found just once. The material sequenced was axillary lymph node tissue. All receptors come from a female donor with breast cancer. Some clones in this sample may be carry-over from other donors' samples.

There are many counts of this clonotype. V usage is TRBV20-1 and J usage is TRBJ2-7; D ambiguous. Germline V CDR1 and CDR2: DFQATT, SNEGSKA (reference sequence). This CDR3 comprises 13 residues. The V and J ends lost 1 base and 4 bases respectively, with 11 bases between them. DNA for the CDR3: TGCAGTGCTAGAGGGCCCAGCCTATACGAGCAGTACTTC. Translated: CSARGPSLYEQYF.

Of note for this clonotype: The limits of the CDR3 on the DNA are not certain, so only TCRdb's listed CDR3 is given. V usage is TRBV19 and J usage is TRBJ2-2; the table's D gene call, TRBD1, was not cross checked with the DNA. Inclusive of both ends, the CDR3 amounts to 20 amino acids. CDR1 is LNHDA, CDR2 SQIVND, per germline (reference sequence). The CDR3 spells CASSSGTDLIPEQYFGELFF.

The sample holds a few counts of this clonotype. Since a much larger clone is just one base distant, this may be a read error. This rearrangement joins TRBV20-1 to TRBJ2-5; no definite D call. Germline CDR1 DFQATT, CDR2 SNEGSKA (reference sequence). The CDR3 runs to 12 residues. The CDR3 is CSARVPTQTPYF. The CDR3, as DNA: TGCAGTGCCCGGGTCCCAACCCAGACCCCGTACTTC.

A remark on this clonotype: This may be a read error: a much more frequent sequence differs by one nucleotide. This chain uses TRBV2 with TRBJ1-2, with D possibly TRBD1 on 5 matching bases. V was pared by 7 bases and J by 1 base, with 16 bases between. The CDR3 totals 15 residues. Germline V gene sequence: CDR1 SNHLY, CDR2 FYNNEI. The CDR3 DNA follows: TGTGCCAGCACGAGGGGCTCCCGAAATAACTATGGCTACACCTTC. Translation gives CASTRGSRNNYGYTF.

The V call is TRBV6-5, the J call TRBJ1-5; tentatively, D is TRBD1 (6 bases). Between the trimmed V and J ends, which lost 6 bases and 9 bases, there was a span of 15 bases. Per the germline V gene, CDR1 is MNHEY and CDR2 is SVGAGI. This CDR3 spans 13 amino acids. CDR3 bases: TGTGCCAGCAGCCACGGACAGAAGCCGCCCCAGCATTTT. Encoded protein: CASSHGQKPPQHF.

This clonotype was observed at least ten times. The chain recombines TRBV10-2 with TRBJ1-5; D remains unclear. CDR3 size: 14 residues. V was shortened by 0 bases and J by 7 bases, with 10 bases between the two germline ends. Germline CDR1 is WSHSY and CDR2 is SAAADI. This CDR3 is CASSESTPRQPQHF. CDR3 DNA: TGCGCCAGCAGTGAGTCGACTCCCCGGCAGCCCCAGCATTTT.

To note about this clonotype: At one boundary the junction diverges from the germline segment, which might be a read error. The chain couples TRBV5-1 to TRBJ2-5; D tentatively reads TRBD1 or TRBD2 (6 bases each). Germline CDR1 is SGHRS and CDR2 is YFSETQ. There are 14 residues in the CDR3. The CDR3 DNA follows: TGCGCCAGCAGCTTGGAGGGGGGCCAAGAGACCCAGTGCTTC. It specifies CASSLEGGQETQCF.

This clonotype was recorded at least ten times. This chain uses TRBV28 with TRBJ1-6; a possible D gene is TRBD1 (5 bases). The ends were cut back, 5 bases at V and 7 bases at J, with 15 bases in the middle. CDR1 and CDR2 (germline): MDHEN, SYDVKM. The CDR3 is 15 residues long. The CDR3 sequence is CASSEQRGMNSPLHF. The CDR3 DNA sequence: TGTGCCAGCAGTGAACAGAGGGGTATGAATTCACCCCTCCACTTT.

This chain connects TRBV4-2 to TRBJ1-2; D call uncertain. Germline V CDR1 and CDR2: LGHNA, YNFKEQ. V gave up 3 bases and J gave up 3 bases, with 8 bases separating them. The CDR3 is 13 residues long. This chain's CDR3 is CASSHQRDYGYTF. The CDR3 DNA follows: TGTGCCAGCAGCCATCAGCGAGACTATGGCTACACCTTC.

Notes on this clonotype: A much larger clone sits a single nucleotide away, making a read error possible. This rearrangement joins TRBV11-2 to TRBJ2-3; TRBD1 or TRBD2 may be the D gene (6 bases each). Per the germline V gene, CDR1 is SGHAT and CDR2 is FQNNGV. The CDR3 is 16 residues long. The ends were cut back, 1 base at V and 4 bases at J, with 15 bases in the middle. The CDR3 nucleotides are TGTGCCAGCAGCTTAGTCTCTGAGGGGGGCTCAGATACGCAGTATTTT. Translation: CASSLVSEGGSDTQYF.

Note on this clonotype: A much larger clone differs by one base, so this may be a read error. The gene calls are TRBV5-5 and TRBJ1-4, with D possibly being TRBD1 (5 bases). This CDR3 contains 13 residues. V lost 1 base, J lost 8 bases, and 9 bases lay in between. Looked up from germline, CDR1 is SGHKS and CDR2 is YYEKEE (reference sequence). The CDR3 region is CASSLIGGEKLFF. CDR3 in DNA: TGTGCCAGCAGCTTGATCGGGGGGGAAAAACTGTTTTTT.

This clonotype was seen ten or more times. This rearrangement joins TRBV2 to TRBJ2-5; D is ambiguous. This CDR3 is 13 amino acids long. The V end lost 7 bases, the J end lost 2 bases, and 11 bases lay between the germline ends. Germline CDR1 and CDR2: SNHLY and FYNNEI. The CDR3 nucleotides read TGTGCCAGCACCTTTCAAGATCAAGAGACCCAGTACTTC. This sequence encodes CASTFQDQETQYF.

This rearrangement joins TRBV4-2 to TRBJ2-1; 15 bases are a match to TRBD2. Germline V lookup: CDR1 LGHNA, CDR2 YNFKEQ. The trim removed 5 bases at V and 0 bases at J, leaving 11 bases unmatched. This CDR3 has 20 residues. CDR3 loop: CASSNLGLAGGRVSYNEQFF. CDR3 coding DNA: TGTGCCAGCAGCAACCTGGGACTAGCGGGGGGAAGGGTCTCCTACAATGAGCAGTTCTTC.

Ten or more counts support this clonotype. The rearrangement links TRBV5-1 to TRBJ2-7; 10 nucleotides align to TRBD1. Germline CDR1 SGHRS, CDR2 YFSETQ. The CDR3 loop spans 17 amino acids. Losses at the gene ends were 2 bases for V and 4 bases for J; bases not matched to a gene: 12. The CDR3 nucleotides read TGCGCCAGCAGCTTACCATCCGGGACAGGGGTTAGGTACGAGCAGTACTTC. This gives the protein CASSLPSGTGVRYEQYF. The full variable domain, with the rest looked up from reference TRBV5-1 and TRBJ2-7, is KAGVTQTPRYLIKTRGQQVTLSCSPISGHRSVSWYQQTPGQGLQFLFEYFSETQRNKGNFPGRFSGRQFSNSRSEMNVSTLELGDSALYLCASSLPSGTGVRYEQYFGPGTRLTVT.